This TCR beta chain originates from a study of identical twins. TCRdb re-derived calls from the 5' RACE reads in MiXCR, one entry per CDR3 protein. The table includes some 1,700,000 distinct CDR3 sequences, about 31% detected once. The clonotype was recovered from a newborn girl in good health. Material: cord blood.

The CDR3 DNA follows: TGCGCCAGCAGCTTGGCGGGGCCAGAGGGTGAAAAACTGTTTTTT. Translation: CASSLAGPEGEKLFF. This rearrangement joins TRBV5-1 to TRBJ1-4; possible D gene TRBD1, 5 bases. Looked up from germline, CDR1 is SGHRS and CDR2 is YFSETQ. V lost 0 bases and J lost 7, with 13 bases in between. The CDR3 covers 15 residues. Variable domain in full (rest from reference TRBV5-1 and TRBJ1-4): KAGVTQTPRYLIKTRGQQVTLSCSPISGHRSVSWYQQTPGQGLQFLFEYFSETQRNKGNFPGRFSGRQFSNSRSEMNVSTLELGDSALYLCASSLAGPEGEKLFFGSGTQLSVL.